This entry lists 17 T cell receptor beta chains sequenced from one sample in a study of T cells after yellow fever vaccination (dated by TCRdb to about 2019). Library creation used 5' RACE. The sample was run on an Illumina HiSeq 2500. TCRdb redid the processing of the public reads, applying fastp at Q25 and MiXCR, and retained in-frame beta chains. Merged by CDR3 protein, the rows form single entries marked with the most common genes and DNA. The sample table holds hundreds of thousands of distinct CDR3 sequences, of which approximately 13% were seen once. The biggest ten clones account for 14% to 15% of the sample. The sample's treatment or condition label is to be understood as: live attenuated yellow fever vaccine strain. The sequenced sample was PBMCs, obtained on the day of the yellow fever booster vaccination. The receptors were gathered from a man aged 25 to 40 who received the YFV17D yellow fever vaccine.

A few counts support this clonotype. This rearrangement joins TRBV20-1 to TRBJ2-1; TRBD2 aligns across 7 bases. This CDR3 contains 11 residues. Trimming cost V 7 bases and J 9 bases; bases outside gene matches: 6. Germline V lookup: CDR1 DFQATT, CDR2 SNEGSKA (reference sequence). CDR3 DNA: TGCAGTGAATGGCGGGAGCGTGAGCAGTTCTTC. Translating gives CSEWREREQFF.

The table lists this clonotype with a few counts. CDR3 bases: TGTGCCAGCAGCTTAGTGGTTAGCCTGGGCACAGATACGCAGTATTTT. This encodes CASSLVVSLGTDTQYF. The chain couples TRBV7-9 to TRBJ2-3, with unresolved D. This CDR3 is 16 amino acids long. Trimming left V 1 base short and J 1 base short, with 12 bases between. CDR1 SEHNR and CDR2 FQNEAQ come from the germline V gene (reference sequence).

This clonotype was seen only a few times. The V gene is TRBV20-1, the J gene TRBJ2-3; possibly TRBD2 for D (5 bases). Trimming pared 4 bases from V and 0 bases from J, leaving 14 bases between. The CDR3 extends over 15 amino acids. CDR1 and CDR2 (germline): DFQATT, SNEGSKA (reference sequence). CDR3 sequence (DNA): TGCAGTGCTAAAATGCGGAGGCCTAGCACAGATACGCAGTATTTT. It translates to CSAKMRRPSTDTQYF.

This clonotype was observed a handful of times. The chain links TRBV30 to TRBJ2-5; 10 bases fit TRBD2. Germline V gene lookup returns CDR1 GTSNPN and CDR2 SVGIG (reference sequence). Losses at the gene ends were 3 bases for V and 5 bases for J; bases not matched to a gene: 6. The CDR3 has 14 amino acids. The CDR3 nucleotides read TGTGCCTGGAGGGCTAGCGGGAGTGGGGAGACCCAGTACTTC. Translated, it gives CAWRASGSGETQYF.

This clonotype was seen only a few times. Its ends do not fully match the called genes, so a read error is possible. CDR3 sequence: CASSSPPGVVSF. For the CDR3, the DNA is TGTGCCAGCAGTTCCCCCCCTGGCGTGGTATCCTTC. The J gene is TRBJ2-5, the V gene TRBV27; D is unclear. This CDR3 region has 12 residues. Germline V lookup: CDR1 MNHEY, CDR2 SMNVEV (reference sequence).

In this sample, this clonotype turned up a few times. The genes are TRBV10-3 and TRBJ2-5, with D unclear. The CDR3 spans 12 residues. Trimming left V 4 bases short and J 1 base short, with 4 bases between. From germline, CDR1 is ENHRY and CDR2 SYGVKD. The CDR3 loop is CAISGPQETQYF. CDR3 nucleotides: TGTGCCATCAGTGGGCCCCAAGAGACCCAGTACTTC.

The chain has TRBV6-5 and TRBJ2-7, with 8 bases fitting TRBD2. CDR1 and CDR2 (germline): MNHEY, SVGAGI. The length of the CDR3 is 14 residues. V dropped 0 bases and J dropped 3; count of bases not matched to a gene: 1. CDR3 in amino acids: CASSYSGGDYEQYF. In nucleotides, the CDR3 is TGTGCCAGCAGTTACTCCGGGGGGGACTACGAGCAGTACTTC.

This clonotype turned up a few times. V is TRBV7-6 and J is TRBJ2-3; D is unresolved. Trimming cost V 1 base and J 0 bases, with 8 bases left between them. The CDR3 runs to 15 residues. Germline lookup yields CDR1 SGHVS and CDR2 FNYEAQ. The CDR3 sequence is CASSLVIGSTDTQYF. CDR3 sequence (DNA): TGTGCCAGCAGCTTAGTTATCGGGAGCACAGATACGCAGTATTTT.

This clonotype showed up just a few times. CDR3 nucleotide sequence: TGCAGTGCTAGAGAGACTGGTAGTAGATACGAGCAGTACTTC. This gives the protein CSARETGSRYEQYF. This chain joins TRBV20-1 and TRBJ2-7, with D unresolved. The CDR3 covers 14 residues. Germline V gene data show CDR1 as DFQATT and CDR2 as SNEGSKA (reference sequence). The V and J ends lost 0 bases and 4 bases respectively, with 13 bases between them.

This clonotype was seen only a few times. The DNA of the CDR3 is TGTGCCAGCAGCACAGTGGAGGTTATGAACACTGAAGCTTTCTTT. It yields the protein CASSTVEVMNTEAFF. This sequence joins TRBV6-4 and TRBJ1-1, with D hard to call. CDR1 MRHNA and CDR2 SNTAGT come from the germline V gene. V was clipped by 6 bases and J by 0 bases, with 14 bases between them. This CDR3 spans 15 amino acids.

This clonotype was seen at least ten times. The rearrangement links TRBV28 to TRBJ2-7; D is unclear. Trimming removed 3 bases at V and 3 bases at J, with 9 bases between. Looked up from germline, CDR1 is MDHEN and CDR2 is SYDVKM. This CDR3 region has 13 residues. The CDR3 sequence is CASSFGRSYEQYF. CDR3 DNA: TGTGCCAGCAGTTTTGGTAGAAGCTACGAGCAGTACTTC.

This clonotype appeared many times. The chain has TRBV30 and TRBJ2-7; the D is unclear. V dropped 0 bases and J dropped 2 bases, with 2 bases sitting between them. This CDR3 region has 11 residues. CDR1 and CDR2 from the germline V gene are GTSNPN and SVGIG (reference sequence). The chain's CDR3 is CAWSVAYEQYF. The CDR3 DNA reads TGTGCCTGGAGTGTAGCCTACGAGCAGTACTTC. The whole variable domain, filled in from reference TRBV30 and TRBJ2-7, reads SQTIHQWPATLVQPVGSPLSLECTVEGTSNPNLYWYRQAAGRGLQLLFYSVGIGQISSEVPQNLSASRPQDRQFILSSKKLLLSDSGFYLCAWSVAYEQYFGPGTRLTVT.

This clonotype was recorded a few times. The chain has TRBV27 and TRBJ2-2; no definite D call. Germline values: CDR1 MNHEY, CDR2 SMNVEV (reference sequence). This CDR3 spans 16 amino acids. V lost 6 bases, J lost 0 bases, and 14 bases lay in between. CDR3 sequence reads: CASRRMSGSNTGELFF. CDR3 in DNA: TGTGCCAGCAGAAGGATGTCAGGCTCGAACACCGGGGAGCTGTTTTTT.

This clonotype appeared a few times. This CDR3 is CASSPRVLAKNIQYF. The CDR3 nucleotides read TGTGCCAGCAGTCCCCGGGTCTTAGCCAAAAACATTCAGTACTTC. J is TRBJ2-4 and V is TRBV28; D remains ambiguous. The CDR3 totals 15 residues. Per the germline V gene, CDR1 is MDHEN and CDR2 is SYDVKM. Between the trimmed V and J ends, which lost 5 bases and 0 bases, there was a span of 11 bases.

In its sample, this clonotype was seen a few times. The DNA for the CDR3 is TGTGCCAGCAGCCATACCGGGACTAGCGGGAGAAACGAGCAGTACTTC. Protein: CASSHTGTSGRNEQYF. The V and J genes are TRBV3-1 and TRBJ2-7, with 14 bases matching TRBD2. J lost 5 bases, V lost 3 bases, and 6 bases had no gene match. Germline CDR1 is LGHDT and CDR2 is YNNKEL (reference sequence). CDR3 length: 16 amino acids.

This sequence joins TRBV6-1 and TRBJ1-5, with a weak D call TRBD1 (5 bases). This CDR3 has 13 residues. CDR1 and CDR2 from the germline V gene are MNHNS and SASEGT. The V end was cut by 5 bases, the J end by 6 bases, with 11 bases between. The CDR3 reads CASSRAGGQPQHF. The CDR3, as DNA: TGTGCCAGCAGTCGGGCGGGGGGTCAGCCCCAGCATTTT.

The CDR3 spells CSDRAADTQYF. DNA of the CDR3: TGCAGTGATCGGGCCGCAGATACGCAGTATTTT. This chain joins TRBV20-1 and TRBJ2-3; no definite D call. CDR3 length equals 11 residues. The V gene's germline CDR1 is DFQATT and CDR2 SNEGSKA (reference sequence). Trimming stripped 7 bases from V and 4 bases from J, with 9 bases between.